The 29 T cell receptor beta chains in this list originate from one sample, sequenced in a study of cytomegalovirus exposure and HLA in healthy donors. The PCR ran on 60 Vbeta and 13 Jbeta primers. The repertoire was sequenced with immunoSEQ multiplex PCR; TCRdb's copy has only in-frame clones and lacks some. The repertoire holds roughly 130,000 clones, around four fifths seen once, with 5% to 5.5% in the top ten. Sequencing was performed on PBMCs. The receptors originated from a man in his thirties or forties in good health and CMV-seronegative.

The chain's CDR3 is CASSPEAESYEQYF. In nucleotides, the CDR3 is TGCGCCAGCAGCCCGGAAGCGGAGTCCTACGAGCAGTACTTC. This chain connects TRBV5-1 to TRBJ2-7; possible D gene TRBD2, 5 bases. V lost 4 bases and J 1 base, leaving 12 bases between the germline ends. Germline-derived CDR1 and CDR2 are SGHRS and YFSETQ. This CDR3 has 14 amino acids.

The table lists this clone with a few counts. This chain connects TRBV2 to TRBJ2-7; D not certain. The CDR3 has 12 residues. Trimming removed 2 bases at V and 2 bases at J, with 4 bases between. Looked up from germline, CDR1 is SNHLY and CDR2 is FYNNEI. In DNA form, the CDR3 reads TGTGCCAGCAGTGAAACTGCCTACGAGCAGTACTTC. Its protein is CASSETAYEQYF.

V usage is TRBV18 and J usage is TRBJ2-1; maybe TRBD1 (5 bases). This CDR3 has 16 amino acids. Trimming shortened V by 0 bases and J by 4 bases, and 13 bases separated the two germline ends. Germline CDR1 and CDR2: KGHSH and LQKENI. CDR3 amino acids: CASSPPNRQDYNEQFF. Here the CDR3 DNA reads TGTGCCAGCTCACCACCGAACAGGCAGGATTACAATGAGCAGTTCTTC. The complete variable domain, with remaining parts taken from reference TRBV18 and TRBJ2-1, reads NAGVMQNPRHLVRRRGQEARLRCSPMKGHSHVYWYRQLPEEGLKFMVYLQKENIIDESGMPKERFSAEFPKEGPSILRIQQVVRGDSAAYFCASSPPNRQDYNEQFFGPGTRLTVL.

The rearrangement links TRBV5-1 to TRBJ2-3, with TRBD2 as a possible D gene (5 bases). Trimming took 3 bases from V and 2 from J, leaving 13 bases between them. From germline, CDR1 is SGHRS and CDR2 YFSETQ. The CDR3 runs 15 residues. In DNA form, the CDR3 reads TGCGCCAGCAGCTCCGACTACTATCTCACAGATACGCAGTATTTT. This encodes CASSSDYYLTDTQYF.

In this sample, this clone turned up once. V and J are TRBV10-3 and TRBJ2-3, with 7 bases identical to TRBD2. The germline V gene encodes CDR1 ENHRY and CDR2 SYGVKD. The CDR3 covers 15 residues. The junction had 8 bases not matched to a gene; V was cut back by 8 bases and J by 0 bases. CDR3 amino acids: CAISGGTKSTDTQYF. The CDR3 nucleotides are TGTGCCATCTCGGGCGGGACTAAAAGCACAGATACGCAGTATTTT.

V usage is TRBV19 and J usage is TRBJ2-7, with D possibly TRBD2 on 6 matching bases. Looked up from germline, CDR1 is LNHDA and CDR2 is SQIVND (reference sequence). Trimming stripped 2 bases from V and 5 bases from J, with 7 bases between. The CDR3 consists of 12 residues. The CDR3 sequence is CASSIWGDEQYF. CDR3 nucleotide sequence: TGTGCCAGTAGTATATGGGGGGACGAGCAGTACTTC.

The CDR3 here is CASRSDRALGNEQFF. Here the CDR3 DNA reads TGTGCCAGCAGATCGGACAGGGCTCTTGGCAATGAGCAGTTCTTC. The rearrangement links TRBV25-1 to TRBJ2-1; the match to TRBD1 covers 8 bases. This CDR3 region has 15 residues. Germline loops: CDR1 MGHDK, CDR2 SYGVNS. The junction had 10 bases not matched to a gene; V was cut back by 6 bases and J by 6 bases.

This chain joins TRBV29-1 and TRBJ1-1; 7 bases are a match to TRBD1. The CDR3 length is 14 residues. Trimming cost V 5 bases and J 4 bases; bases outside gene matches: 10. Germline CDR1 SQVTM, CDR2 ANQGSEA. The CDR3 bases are TGCAGCGTTAACAGGGGTTTAGGCACCACTGAAGCTTTCTTT. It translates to CSVNRGLGTTEAFF.

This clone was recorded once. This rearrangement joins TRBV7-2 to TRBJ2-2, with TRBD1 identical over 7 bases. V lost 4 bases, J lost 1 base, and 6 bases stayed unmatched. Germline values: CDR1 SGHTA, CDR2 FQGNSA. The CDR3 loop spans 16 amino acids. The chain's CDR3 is CASSSGTEWNTGELFF. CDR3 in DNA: TGTGCCAGCAGCTCCGGGACAGAATGGAACACCGGGGAGCTGTTTTTT.

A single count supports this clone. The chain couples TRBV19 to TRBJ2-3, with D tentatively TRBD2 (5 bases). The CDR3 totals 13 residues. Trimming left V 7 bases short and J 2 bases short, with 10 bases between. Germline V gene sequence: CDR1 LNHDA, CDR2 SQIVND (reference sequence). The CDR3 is CASNKRTTDTQYF. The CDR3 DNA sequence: TGTGCCAGTAATAAGCGGACCACAGATACGCAGTATTTT.

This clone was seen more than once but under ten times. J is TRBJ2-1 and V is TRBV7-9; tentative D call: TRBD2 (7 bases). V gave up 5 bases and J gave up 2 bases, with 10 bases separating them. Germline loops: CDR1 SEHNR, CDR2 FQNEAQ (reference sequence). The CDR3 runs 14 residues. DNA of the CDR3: TGTGCCAGCAGCCGGGGGGCCCCCTACAATGAGCAGTTCTTC. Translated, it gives CASSRGAPYNEQFF.

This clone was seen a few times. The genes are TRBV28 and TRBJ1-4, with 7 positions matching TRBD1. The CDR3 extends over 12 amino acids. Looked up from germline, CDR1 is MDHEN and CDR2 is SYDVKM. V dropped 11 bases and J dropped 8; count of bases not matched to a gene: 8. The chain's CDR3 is CAVQGSGEKLFF. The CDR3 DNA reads TGTGCCGTACAGGGGTCGGGCGAAAAACTGTTTTTT.

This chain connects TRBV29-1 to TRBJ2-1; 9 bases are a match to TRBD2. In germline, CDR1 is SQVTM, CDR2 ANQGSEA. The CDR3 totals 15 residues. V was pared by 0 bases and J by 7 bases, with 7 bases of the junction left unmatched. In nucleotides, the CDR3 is TGCAGCGTTGAAGATTGGCGGGGGGGCCGAAATGAGCAGTTCTTC. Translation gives CSVEDWRGGRNEQFF.

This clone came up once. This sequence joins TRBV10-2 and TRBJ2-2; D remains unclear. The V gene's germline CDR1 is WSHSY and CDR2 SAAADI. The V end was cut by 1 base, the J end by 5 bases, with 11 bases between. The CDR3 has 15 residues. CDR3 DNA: TGCGCCAGCAGTGAGTATGGCAGATCGACCGGGGAGCTGTTTTTT. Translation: CASSEYGRSTGELFF.

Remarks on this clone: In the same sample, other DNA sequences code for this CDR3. CDR3 DNA: TGCGCCAGCAGCTTGGATCGAGCGGATACGCAGTATTTT. Translating it yields CASSLDRADTQYF. The chain uses TRBV5-1 and TRBJ2-3, with D unresolved. This CDR3 is built from 13 residues. V was cut by 0 bases and J by 6 bases, with 8 bases left in between. CDR1 and CDR2 from the germline V gene are SGHRS and YFSETQ.

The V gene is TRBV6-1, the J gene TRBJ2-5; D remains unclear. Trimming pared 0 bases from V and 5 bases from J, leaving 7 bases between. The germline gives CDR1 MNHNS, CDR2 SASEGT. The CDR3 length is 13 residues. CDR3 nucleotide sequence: TGTGCCAGCAGTGAAGCGCGGTGGGAGACCCAGTACTTC. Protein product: CASSEARWETQYF.

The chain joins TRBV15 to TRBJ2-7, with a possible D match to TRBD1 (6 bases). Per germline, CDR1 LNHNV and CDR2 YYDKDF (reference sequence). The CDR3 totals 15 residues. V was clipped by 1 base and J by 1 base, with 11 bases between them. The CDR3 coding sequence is TGTGCCACCAGCAGAGGTGGACAGACATCCTACGAGCAGTACTTC. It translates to CATSRGGQTSYEQYF.

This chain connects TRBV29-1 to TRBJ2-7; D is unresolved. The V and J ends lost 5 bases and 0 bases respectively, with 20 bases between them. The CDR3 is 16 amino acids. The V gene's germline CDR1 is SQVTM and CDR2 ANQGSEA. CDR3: CSVRVVRHPSSYEQYF. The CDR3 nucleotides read TGCAGCGTTCGGGTTGTACGGCACCCGAGCTCCTACGAGCAGTACTTC.

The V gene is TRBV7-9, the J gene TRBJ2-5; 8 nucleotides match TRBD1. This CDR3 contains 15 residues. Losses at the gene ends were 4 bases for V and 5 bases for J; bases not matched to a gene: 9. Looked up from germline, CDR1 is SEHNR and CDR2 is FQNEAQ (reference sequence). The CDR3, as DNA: TGTGCCAGCAGCTCCGAAGAAACAGGGGGGGAGACCCAGTACTTC. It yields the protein CASSSEETGGETQYF.

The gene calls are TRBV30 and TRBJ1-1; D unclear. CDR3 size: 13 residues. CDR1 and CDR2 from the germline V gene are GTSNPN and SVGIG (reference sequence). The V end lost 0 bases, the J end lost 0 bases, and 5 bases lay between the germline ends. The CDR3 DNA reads TGTGCCTGGAGTGTCAGATTGAACACTGAAGCTTTCTTT. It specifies CAWSVRLNTEAFF.

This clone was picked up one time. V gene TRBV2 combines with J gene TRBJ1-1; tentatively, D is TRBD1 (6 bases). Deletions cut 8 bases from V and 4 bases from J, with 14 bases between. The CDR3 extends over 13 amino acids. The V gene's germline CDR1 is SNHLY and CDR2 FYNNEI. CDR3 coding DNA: TGTGCCAGCCAACAGGGTCTGGGCACTGAAGCTTTCTTT. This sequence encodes CASQQGLGTEAFF.

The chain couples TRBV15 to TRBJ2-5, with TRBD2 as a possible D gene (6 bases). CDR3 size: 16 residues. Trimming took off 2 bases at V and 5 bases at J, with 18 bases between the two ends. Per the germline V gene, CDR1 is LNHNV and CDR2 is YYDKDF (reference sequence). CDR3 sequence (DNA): TGTGCCACCAGCAGACTACCGGGGAGGAAGGAGGAGACCCAGTACTTC. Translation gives CATSRLPGRKEETQYF.

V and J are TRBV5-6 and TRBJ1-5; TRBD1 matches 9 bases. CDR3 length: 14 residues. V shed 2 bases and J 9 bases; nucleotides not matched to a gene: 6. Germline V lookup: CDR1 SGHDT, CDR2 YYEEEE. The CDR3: CASSFGTGRGPQHF. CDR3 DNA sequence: TGTGCCAGCAGCTTCGGGACAGGGAGGGGGCCCCAGCATTTT.

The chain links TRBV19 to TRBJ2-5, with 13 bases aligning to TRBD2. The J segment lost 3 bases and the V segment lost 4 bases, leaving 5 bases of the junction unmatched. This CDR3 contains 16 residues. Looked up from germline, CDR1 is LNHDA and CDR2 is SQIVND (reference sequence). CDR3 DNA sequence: TGTGCCAGTAGTACGCCGGGACTAGCGGGAAAAGAGACCCAGTACTTC. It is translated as CASSTPGLAGKETQYF.

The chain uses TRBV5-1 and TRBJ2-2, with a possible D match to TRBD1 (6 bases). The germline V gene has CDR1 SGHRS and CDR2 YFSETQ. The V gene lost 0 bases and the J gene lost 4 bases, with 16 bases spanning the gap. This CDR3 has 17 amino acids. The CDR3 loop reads CASSLVQHRVGTGELFF. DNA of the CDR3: TGCGCCAGCAGCTTGGTCCAACACAGGGTGGGCACCGGGGAGCTGTTTTTT.

The DNA for the CDR3 is TGTGCCAGCAGCCTCGAGCGGGGGTCGATCGGTGAAGCTTTCTTT. Protein product: CASSLERGSIGEAFF. The chain carries TRBV7-2 and TRBJ1-1, with D possibly matching TRBD1 (5 bases). Looked up from germline, CDR1 is SGHTA and CDR2 is FQGNSA. The CDR3 loop spans 15 amino acids. Deletions cut 5 bases from V and 7 bases from J, with 20 bases between.

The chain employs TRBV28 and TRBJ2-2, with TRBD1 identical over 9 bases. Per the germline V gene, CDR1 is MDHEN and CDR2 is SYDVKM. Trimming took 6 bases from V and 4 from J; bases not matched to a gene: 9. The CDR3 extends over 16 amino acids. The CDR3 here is CASRQGANRGTGELFF. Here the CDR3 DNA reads TGTGCCAGCAGACAGGGGGCTAACCGGGGCACCGGGGAGCTGTTTTTT.

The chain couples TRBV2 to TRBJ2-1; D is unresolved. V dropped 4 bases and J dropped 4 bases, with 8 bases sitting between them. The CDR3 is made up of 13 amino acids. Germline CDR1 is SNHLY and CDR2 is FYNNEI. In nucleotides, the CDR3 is TGTGCCAGCAGTGCGGTATCATACAATGAGCAGTTCTTC. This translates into CASSAVSYNEQFF.

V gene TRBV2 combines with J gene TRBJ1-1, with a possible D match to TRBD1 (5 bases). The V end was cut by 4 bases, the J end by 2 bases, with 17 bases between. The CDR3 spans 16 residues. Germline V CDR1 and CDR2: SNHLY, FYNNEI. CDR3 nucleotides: TGTGCCAGCAGTGTTTTATGGGCCAGGGCCAACACTGAAGCTTTCTTT. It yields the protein CASSVLWARANTEAFF.